This passage covers 7 T cell receptor beta chains from one sample sequenced in a study of T-cell reconstitution after alpha-beta-depleted transplantation in children. A TCRbeta library incorporating unique molecular identifiers was prepared. TCRdb recomputed calls from the PCR reads with MiXCR, one row per CDR3 protein. Here the sample spans just under 250,000 distinct CDR3 sequences, over 20% being singletons. Sequenced material: PBMCs, taken before TCRalphabeta/CD19-depleted stem cell transplant. These receptors all stem from a girl aged 2 to 10 with Fanconi anemia, due to receive a stem cell transplant.

This clonotype has a count of ten or more. V gene TRBV12-3 or TRBV12-4 combines with J gene TRBJ2-3; D is ambiguous. The ends were cut back, 3 bases at V and 9 bases at J, with 16 bases in the middle. CDR3 size: 14 residues. The CDR3 bases are TGTGCCAGCAGTTTTTATTTGGCGCAGATAACGCAGTATTTT. It is translated as CASSFYLAQITQYF.

A few counts support this clonotype. V usage is TRBV28 and J usage is TRBJ1-2; 10 bases align to TRBD1. The CDR3 covers 17 residues. Germline loops: CDR1 MDHEN, CDR2 SYDVKM. V was pared by 2 bases and J by 8 bases, with 14 bases of the junction left unmatched. CDR3 in amino acids: CASSLISGQGFLKGYTF. CDR3 coding DNA: TGTGCCAGCAGTTTAATTTCGGGACAGGGGTTTTTAAAGGGCTACACCTTC.

This clonotype was recorded a few times. The chain has TRBV6-5 and TRBJ2-7; tentative D call: TRBD1 (6 bases). The CDR3 is 15 residues long. Per germline, CDR1 MNHEY and CDR2 SVGAGI. Trimming removed 3 bases at V and 4 bases at J, with 16 bases between. The CDR3 here is CASSYRGGSGYEQYF. The CDR3 DNA reads as TGTGCCAGCAGTTATCGAGGGGGATCAGGGTACGAGCAGTACTTC.

The chain joins TRBV29-1 to TRBJ2-7; D might be TRBD1 or TRBD2, each matching 6 bases. Trimming shortened V by 7 bases and J by 2 bases, and 24 bases separated the two germline ends. Germline V lookup: CDR1 SQVTM, CDR2 ANQGSEA. The CDR3 runs to 16 residues. The CDR3 coding sequence is TGCAGCGGTGGCGCAAGCGGAGGGGGTGGAACCTACGAGCAGTACTTC. It is translated as CSGGASGGGGTYEQYF.

This clonotype has a count of ten or more. The chain employs TRBV7-2 and TRBJ2-3, with 7 bases aligning to TRBD2. V lost 3 bases to trimming and J lost 4 bases; unmatched junction nucleotides: 7. CDR1 and CDR2 from the germline V gene are SGHTA and FQGNSA. This CDR3 spans 15 amino acids. The CDR3 sequence: CASSFRLAVSDTQYF. In DNA, the CDR3 is TGTGCCAGCAGCTTCAGACTAGCCGTCTCAGATACGCAGTATTTT.

V and J are TRBV7-2 and TRBJ1-4; tentative D call: TRBD1 (5 bases). The CDR3 consists of 12 residues. Germline V lookup: CDR1 SGHTA, CDR2 FQGNSA. With 4 bases removed from V and 13 bases from J, the gap between germline ends came to 13 bases. CDR3 in amino acids: CASSSSRTRLFF. DNA of the CDR3: TGTGCCAGCAGCTCCTCCCGGACACGACTGTTTTTT.

V gene TRBV20-1 combines with J gene TRBJ1-1, with D possibly TRBD1 on 5 matching bases. The ends were cut back, 6 bases at V and 5 bases at J, with 16 bases in the middle. The CDR3 covers 13 residues. In germline, CDR1 is DFQATT, CDR2 SNEGSKA (reference sequence). CDR3 nucleotide sequence: TGCAGTGCCACCCTGGGATGGGGGACTGAAGCTTTCTTT. Residues: CSATLGWGTEAFF.